This T cell receptor (beta chain) appears in the sequencing data of a study of control samples from healthy donors and cancer patients. Sequencing was performed with immunoSEQ multiplex PCR; in TCRdb, only in-frame clones are kept and a portion is missing. The repertoire holds about 130,000 clones, with roughly 90% as singletons. CDR3 length equals 14 residues. CDR1 and CDR2 (germline): MNHEY, SVGAGI. Trimming took off 5 bases at V and 1 base at J, with 11 bases between the two ends. This chain connects TRBV6-5 to TRBJ1-1; D is unclear. Sequencing used blood. The source of this sequence is a woman in her forties or fifties in good health. As DNA, the CDR3 is TGTGCCAGCAGTCAATGGGGAGAGAACACTGAAGCTTTCTTT. Translated, it gives CASSQWGENTEAFF.